This T cell receptor (beta chain) comes out of a study of blood T cell repertoires in COVID-19. The assay was immunoSEQ multiplex PCR, and TCRdb's table has in-frame clones only and misses some. The repertoire holds 250,000 to 300,000 clones, 80% to 90% seen once, with about 10% in the top ten. Trimming left V 2 bases short and J 4 bases short, with 14 bases between. The CDR3 runs 15 residues. Per the germline V gene, CDR1 is MGHRA and CDR2 is YSYEKL. The chain is built from TRBV4-1 and TRBJ1-1, with D possibly TRBD1 on 6 matching bases. This TCR was sampled from a woman in her 70s with acute or convalescent COVID-19. The sequenced sample was peripheral blood. In DNA form, the CDR3 reads TGCGCCAGCAGCCAACTTACAGGGAGAGGCACTGAAGCTTTCTTT. Its protein product is CASSQLTGRGTEAFF.